A selection of T cell receptor beta chains follows, all from one sample in a study of blood T cell repertoires in COVID-19. Sequencing was performed with immunoSEQ multiplex PCR; in TCRdb, only in-frame clones are kept and a portion is missing. In the table there are about 100,000 clones, roughly 80% of which are singletons. Sequences were obtained from peripheral blood. The receptor source for this set is a woman in her sixties or seventies with acute or convalescent COVID-19. Both conserved end residues are part of each CDR3. D genes are given only for firm matches. Only some rows state a clone size, as once, few, many or a class for expanded clones.

cdr3_aa cdr3_nt v_call clone_size j_call d_call
CASSYSGSHTDTQYF TGTGCCAGCAGTTACTCGGGCAGCCACACAGATACGCAGTATTTT TRBV6-5 - TRBJ2-3 -
CASSIVGGRSLAKNIQYF TGTGCCAGTAGTATAGTCGGAGGGCGATCCCTAGCCAAAAACATTCAGTACTTC TRBV19 once TRBJ2-4 -
CASSSGTGVPSNQPQHF TGTGCCAGCAGCTCCGGGACAGGGGTTCCGAGCAATCAGCCCCAGCATTTT TRBV2 once TRBJ1-5 TRBD1
CASSPQRNTEAFF TGTGCCAGCTCACCACAGCGAAACACTGAAGCTTTCTTT TRBV18 - TRBJ1-1 -
CASSPALRAETQYF TGTGCCAGCAGTCCAGCGTTAAGAGCAGAGACCCAGTACTTC TRBV3-1/TRBV3-2 - TRBJ2-5 -
CASSSTLTGAADTQYF TGTGCCAGCAGTTCCACCTTGACAGGGGCGGCAGATACGCAGTATTTT TRBV6-5 - TRBJ2-3 TRBD1
CASSYPEDRVEQYF TGTGCCAGCAGTTACCCCGAGGACAGGGTGGAGCAGTACTTC TRBV6-6 - TRBJ2-7 TRBD1
CASSGGTGGNYGYTF TGCGCCAGCAGTGGAGGGACAGGGGGGAACTATGGCTACACCTTC TRBV5-1 - TRBJ1-2 TRBD1
CATRPSGGANEQFF TGTGCCACTAGACCGAGCGGGGGGGCGAATGAGCAGTTCTTC TRBV6-5 - TRBJ2-1 TRBD2
CASSLAGSQETQYF TGTGCCAGCAGCTTAGCTGGCAGCCAAGAGACCCAGTACTTC TRBV7-2 - TRBJ2-5 -
CASSPSGQLNEKLFF TGTGCCAGCAGCCCTTCGGGACAGCTTAATGAAAAACTGTTTTTT TRBV7-9 - TRBJ1-4 TRBD1
CASSPTGGGSPLHF TGTGCCAGCAGCCCGACAGGGGGGGGCTCACCCCTCCACTTT TRBV3-1/TRBV3-2 - TRBJ1-6 TRBD1
CASRRSGTATDTQYF TGCGCCAGCAGACGTAGCGGGACGGCCACAGATACGCAGTATTTT TRBV5-1 - TRBJ2-3 TRBD2
CASSPRTGGSTGELFF TGTGCCAGCTCACCACGAACAGGGGGGTCCACCGGGGAGCTGTTTTTT TRBV18 - TRBJ2-2 TRBD1
CASSWGLNSPLHF TGTGCCAGCAGTTGGGGGCTCAATTCACCCCTCCACTTT TRBV27 - TRBJ1-6 -
CASSGQGAGGETQYF TGTGCCAGTAGTGGACAGGGGGCAGGAGGAGAGACCCAGTACTTC TRBV19 - TRBJ2-5 TRBD1
CASSDGDRAQPQHF TGTGCCAGCAGTGACGGAGACAGGGCTCAGCCCCAGCATTTT TRBV2 - TRBJ1-5 TRBD1
CATSGGAWGETQYF TGTGCCACGAGCGGGGGGGCTTGGGGTGAGACCCAGTACTTC TRBV24-1 - TRBJ2-5 TRBD2
CASGSGDLSYEQYF TGTGCCAGCGGCAGCGGGGACCTCTCCTACGAGCAGTACTTC TRBV9 once TRBJ2-7 TRBD2
CASSHAGETSLYGYTF TGTGCCAGTAGCCACGCGGGGGAGACCTCGCTCTATGGCTACACCTTC TRBV19 - TRBJ1-2 -
CASSLSAGTINTEAFF TGTGCCAGCAGCTTGTCGGCAGGGACAATTAACACTGAAGCTTTCTTT TRBV7-8 - TRBJ1-1 -
CASSARGGGSYEQYF TGTGCCAGCAGTGCCCGGGGAGGGGGCTCCTACGAGCAGTACTTC TRBV25-1 - TRBJ2-7 -
CASSPRQGRDTGELFF TGTGCCAGCTCACCAAGGCAGGGGCGGGACACCGGGGAGCTGTTTTTT TRBV18 - TRBJ2-2 -
CASSSTLGTVSGYTF TGTGCCAGCAGCTCGACCTTGGGGACAGTTTCTGGCTACACCTTC TRBV7-9 - TRBJ1-2 TRBD1
CASSRDPGQGSYEQYF TGCGCCAGCAGCCGAGACCCGGGACAGGGGAGCTACGAGCAGTACTTC TRBV4-1 medium-sized TRBJ2-7 TRBD1
CASSQVASGVYNEQFF TGTGCCAGCAGCCAAGTAGCTAGCGGGGTCTACAATGAGCAGTTCTTC TRBV3-1/TRBV3-2 - TRBJ2-1 TRBD2
CASTQTAGARDTQYF TGTGCCAGCACCCAAACCGCGGGGGCCAGAGATACGCAGTATTTT TRBV6-5 - TRBJ2-3 -
CASSYSSGQGTEAFF TGTGCCAGCAGTTACTCATCGGGACAGGGGACTGAAGCTTTCTTT TRBV6-5 - TRBJ1-1 TRBD1
CASSRSGGKNEQFF TGTGCCAGCAGCCGAAGCGGGGGAAAAAATGAGCAGTTCTTC TRBV14 - TRBJ2-1 TRBD2
CASRPGGVYNEQFF TGTGCCAGCAGACCCGGGGGGGTCTACAATGAGCAGTTCTTC TRBV5-5 few TRBJ2-1 TRBD2
CAWSVAGASGYTF TGTGCCTGGAGTGTGGCAGGGGCTAGTGGCTACACCTTC TRBV30 - TRBJ1-2 -
CASSKTQREDSDNSPLHF TGTGCCAGCAGCAAAACACAAAGAGAAGACAGTGATAATTCACCCCTCCACTTT TRBV21-1 - TRBJ1-6 -
CASSFPENTEAFF TGTGCCAGCAGTTTTCCAGAGAACACTGAAGCTTTCTTT TRBV6-6 - TRBJ1-1 -
CASSGQGAREKLFF TGTGCCAGCAGTGGCCAGGGGGCCAGGGAAAAACTGTTTTTT TRBV2 - TRBJ1-4 TRBD1
CAISESPLAGGPGTDTQYF TGTGCCATCAGTGAGTCCCCACTAGCGGGGGGGCCTGGCACAGATACGCAGTATTTT TRBV10-3 few TRBJ2-3 TRBD2
CASSLDRSGNTIYF TGTGCCAGCAGCCTGGACAGGTCTGGAAACACCATATATTTT TRBV6-5 once TRBJ1-3 TRBD1
CSARDLETQYF TGCAGTGCTAGAGATCTCGAGACCCAGTACTTC TRBV20-1 - TRBJ2-5 -
CAWKGGTNEKLFF TGTGCCTGGAAAGGGGGAACTAATGAAAAACTGTTTTTT TRBV30 once TRBJ1-4 -
CAISGGEVNTIYF TGTGCCATCAGTGGCGGGGAGGTAAACACCATATATTTT TRBV10-3 - TRBJ1-3 -
CAISESGQVYEQYF TGTGCCATCAGTGAATCGGGACAGGTCTACGAGCAGTACTTC TRBV10-3 - TRBJ2-7 TRBD1